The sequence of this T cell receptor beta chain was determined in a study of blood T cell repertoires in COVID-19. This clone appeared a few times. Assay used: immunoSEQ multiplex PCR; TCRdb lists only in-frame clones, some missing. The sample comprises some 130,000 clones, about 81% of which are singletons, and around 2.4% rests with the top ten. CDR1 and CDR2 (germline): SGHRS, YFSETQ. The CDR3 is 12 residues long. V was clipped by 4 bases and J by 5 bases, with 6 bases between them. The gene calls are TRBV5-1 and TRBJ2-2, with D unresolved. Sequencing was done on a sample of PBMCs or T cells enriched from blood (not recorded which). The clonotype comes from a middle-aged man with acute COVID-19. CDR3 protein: CASSLNTGELFF. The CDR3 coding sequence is TGCGCCAGCAGCCTTAATACCGGGGAGCTGTTTTTT.